These 29 T cell receptor beta chains were sequenced from one sample in a study of OX40 agonist ivuxolimab in advanced cancers. The data were produced by immunoSEQ multiplex PCR, yet TCRdb's version contains in-frame clones alone and is incomplete. Among tens of thousands of clones listed, about 80% were seen once. This material consisted of CD4+ or CD8+ T cells sorted from blood, taken in a trial of the OX40 agonist ivuxolimab. These receptor sequences come from an adult with an advanced solid tumor such as melanoma, head and neck, liver or kidney cancer.

The rearrangement uses TRBV2 and TRBJ1-2; 8 bases are shared with TRBD1. The germline CDR1 and CDR2 sequences are SNHLY and FYNNEI. Trimming at V came to 6 bases and at J to 7 bases, leaving 13 bases not matched to a gene. The CDR3 is 15 residues long. The CDR3 DNA follows: TGTGCCAGCAGGCCATCGACAGGGGCAATACGTGGCTACACCTTC. Protein: CASRPSTGAIRGYTF.

V and J are TRBV5-4 and TRBJ1-3; D is unclear. V lost 0 bases and J 3 bases, leaving 10 bases between the germline ends. Per germline, CDR1 SGHNT and CDR2 YYREEE (reference sequence). The CDR3 extends over 15 amino acids. In DNA form, the CDR3 reads TGTGCCAGCAGCTTGGGGGGTGGATTTGGAAACACCATATATTTT. It encodes CASSLGGGFGNTIYF.

The chain joins TRBV10-3 to TRBJ2-7, with D possibly being TRBD2 (5 bases). Germline V gene lookup returns CDR1 ENHRY and CDR2 SYGVKD. The V end lost 8 bases, the J end lost 4 bases, and 9 bases lay between the germline ends. This CDR3 comprises 11 residues. In DNA form, the CDR3 reads TGTGCCATCGGAGGTGGATACGAGCAGTACTTC. It translates to CAIGGGYEQYF.

V gene TRBV19 combines with J gene TRBJ2-7; 7 nucleotides match TRBD2. Unmatched junction bases numbered 3, after V lost 7 bases and J lost 3 bases. This CDR3 is 12 amino acids long. Germline V lookup: CDR1 LNHDA, CDR2 SQIVND (reference sequence). CDR3 in DNA: TGTGCCAGTACGGGAGGACTCTACGAGCAGTACTTC. Encoded protein: CASTGGLYEQYF.

This clone was observed a single time. The chain carries TRBV12-5 and TRBJ2-1; possibly TRBD2 for D (5 bases). Germline V gene data show CDR1 as LGHNT and CDR2 as FRNRAP. The V gene lost 4 bases and the J gene lost 8 bases, with 18 bases spanning the gap. The CDR3 covers 15 residues. The CDR3 protein is CASGSDYPWMDEQFF. For the CDR3, the DNA is TGTGCTAGTGGTTCAGACTACCCTTGGATGGATGAGCAGTTCTTC.

This chain connects TRBV5-1 to TRBJ1-1, with TRBD1 identical over 9 bases. After removal of 4 bases from V and 4 bases from J, the junction contained 5 bases not matched to a gene. CDR1 SGHRS and CDR2 YFSETQ come from the germline V gene. This CDR3 has 14 amino acids. The CDR3 spells CASSMGQGGTEAFF. CDR3 sequence (DNA): TGCGCCAGCAGCATGGGACAGGGAGGCACTGAAGCTTTCTTT.

CDR3 region: CASSFYQGTDTQYF. Here the CDR3 DNA reads TGTGCCAGCAGCTTCTACCAGGGCACAGATACGCAGTATTTT. The genes are TRBV7-4 and TRBJ2-3, with D uncertain. The V gene lost 3 bases and the J gene lost 1 base, with 8 bases spanning the gap. CDR3 length: 14 residues. From germline, CDR1 is SGHVT and CDR2 SQSDAQ.

The V gene is TRBV7-8, the J gene TRBJ1-6; TRBD1 matches at 9 bases. This CDR3 contains 16 residues. With V trimmed by 0 bases and J by 6 bases, 3 bases remained unmatched. CDR1 and CDR2 (germline): SGHVS, FQNEAQ. The CDR3 sequence is CASSLATGGLNSPLHF. CDR3 DNA sequence: TGTGCCAGCAGCTTAGCGACAGGGGGTCTTAATTCACCCCTCCACTTT.

CDR3 in amino acids: CASSPGQGIMNTEAFF. The CDR3, as DNA: TGCGCCAGCAGCCCAGGACAGGGGATCATGAACACTGAAGCTTTCTTT. The chain couples TRBV5-1 to TRBJ1-1; TRBD1 agrees at 9 bases. The CDR3 runs 16 residues. V lost 4 bases to trimming and J lost 0 bases; unmatched junction nucleotides: 7. The germline V gene encodes CDR1 SGHRS and CDR2 YFSETQ.

The V gene is TRBV7-2, the J gene TRBJ1-1; a weak D match, TRBD1 (6 bases). Germline lookup yields CDR1 SGHTA and CDR2 FQGNSA. The CDR3 length is 14 residues. V was clipped by 4 bases and J by 10 bases, with 19 bases between them. The CDR3 reads CASSSSRGRGRAFF. The CDR3 coding sequence is TGTGCCAGCAGCTCCAGCCGAGGCAGGGGTCGAGCTTTCTTT.

The chain uses TRBV5-4 and TRBJ2-7; the D gene is possibly TRBD2 (6 bases). Trimming removed 1 base from V and 0 bases from J, with 11 bases in between. Germline CDR1 reads SGHNT; CDR2 reads YYREEE (reference sequence). CDR3 length: 15 residues. Written as DNA, the CDR3 is TGTGCCAGCAGCTTGACGCGGGGTGCCTCCTACGAGCAGTACTTC. Protein product: CASSLTRGASYEQYF.

The genes are TRBV5-1 and TRBJ2-1, with D possibly being TRBD1 or TRBD2 (6 bases each). Trimming left V 2 bases short and J 2 bases short, with 11 bases between. The CDR3 totals 15 residues. CDR1 is SGHRS and CDR2 is YFSETQ in the germline V gene. The DNA of the CDR3 is TGCGCCAGCAGCTTTGAGGGGGGCCCCTACAATGAGCAGTTCTTC. It translates to CASSFEGGPYNEQFF.

The chain employs TRBV30 and TRBJ1-1, with a tentative D call TRBD1 (5 bases). The length of the CDR3 is 14 residues. Germline lookup yields CDR1 GTSNPN and CDR2 SVGIG (reference sequence). Between the trimmed V and J ends, which lost 2 bases and 1 base, there was a span of 11 bases. The CDR3 spells CAWSTTTGNTEAFF. In DNA, the CDR3 is TGTGCCTGGAGTACCACCACAGGGAACACTGAAGCTTTCTTT.

This clone was counted between two and nine times. The gene calls are TRBV19 and TRBJ1-2; TRBD1 is a possible D gene (6 bases). The germline V gene encodes CDR1 LNHDA and CDR2 SQIVND (reference sequence). The CDR3 consists of 12 residues. Trimming took 6 bases from V and 8 from J, leaving 13 bases between them. CDR3: CASRDSLGGYTF. DNA of the CDR3: TGTGCCAGTAGGGACAGCCTGGGGGGCTACACCTTC.

The CDR3 DNA reads TGTGCCAGCAAGAAGACGGGAAGGACAGAACCTCTCTACGAGCAGTACTTC. The encoded protein is CASKKTGRTEPLYEQYF. This chain links TRBV7-2 with TRBJ2-5, with D possibly matching TRBD1 (6 bases). The tail of the sequence fits TRBJ2-7 better, so the J call may be wrong. Looked up from germline, CDR1 is SGHTA and CDR2 is FQGNSA. CDR3 size: 17 residues.

V and J are TRBV11-2 and TRBJ1-1; TRBD1 aligns across 7 bases. Germline loops: CDR1 SGHAT, CDR2 FQNNGV. Trimming removed 5 bases from V and 11 bases from J; junction bases left unmatched: 11. The CDR3 loop spans 13 amino acids. DNA of the CDR3: TGTGCCAGCAGCCCCCAGCGTCAGGGGGGGGCTTTCTTT. Residues: CASSPQRQGGAFF.

This chain links TRBV6-5 with TRBJ1-6; 7 bases match TRBD1. Germline CDR1 is MNHEY and CDR2 is SVGAGI. Losses at the gene ends were 0 bases for V and 10 bases for J; bases not matched to a gene: 3. The length of the CDR3 is 14 residues. CDR3: CASSYSGRGSPLHF. The CDR3, as DNA: TGTGCCAGCAGTTACTCGGGCAGGGGGTCACCCCTCCACTTT.

The chain uses TRBV4-1 and TRBJ2-3; possible D gene TRBD1, 5 bases. Germline CDR1 MGHRA, CDR2 YSYEKL. Trimming stripped 4 bases from V and 2 bases from J, with 19 bases between. The length of the CDR3 is 17 residues. CDR3 sequence (DNA): TGCGCCAGCAGCCCTGGACCCGACAGAAAATACACAGATACGCAGTATTTT. Protein sequence: CASSPGPDRKYTDTQYF.

Concerning this clone: At one boundary the junction diverges from the germline segment, which might be a read error. The CDR3 DNA sequence: TGTGCCAGCAGTGTAGGGCAGCCACGACCCGTATTT. This gives the protein CASSVGQPRPVF. This chain links TRBV2 with TRBJ1-1; the D is unclear. The CDR3 totals 12 residues. Germline CDR1 is SNHLY and CDR2 is FYNNEI.

The V gene is TRBV7-9, the J gene TRBJ2-1, with 11 bases matching TRBD2. Looked up from germline, CDR1 is SEHNR and CDR2 is FQNEAQ (reference sequence). Trimming cost V 9 bases and J 5 bases; bases outside gene matches: 3. CDR3 length: 13 residues. In DNA, the CDR3 is TGTGCCAGAACTAGCGGGGGAAACAATGAGCAGTTCTTC. Its translation is CARTSGGNNEQFF.

The rearrangement uses TRBV11-2 and TRBJ1-2; maybe TRBD1 (6 bases). The CDR3 is made up of 16 amino acids. Between the trimmed V and J ends, which lost 1 base and 3 bases, there was a span of 15 bases. Per the germline V gene, CDR1 is SGHAT and CDR2 is FQNNGV. CDR3 DNA: TGTGCCAGCAGCTTAGCGCGGGGGGCCAGGGACTATGGCTACACCTTC. This codes for CASSLARGARDYGYTF. Variable domain in full (rest from reference TRBV11-2 and TRBJ1-2): EAGVAQSPRYKIIEKRQSVAFWCNPISGHATLYWYQQILGQGPKLLIQFQNNGVVDDSQLPKDRFSAERLKGVDSTLKIQPAKLEDSAVYLCASSLARGARDYGYTFGSGTRLTVV.

The chain carries TRBV7-2 and TRBJ2-7; 10 positions agree with TRBD1. V lost 3 bases, J lost 4 bases, and 3 bases stayed unmatched. Germline CDR1 and CDR2: SGHTA and FQGNSA. The CDR3 runs to 14 residues. The CDR3 region has the DNA TGTGCCAGCAGCTTGGGACAGGGGAAATACGAGCAGTACTTC. This codes for CASSLGQGKYEQYF. Full variable domain (outside the CDR3, taken from reference TRBV7-2 and TRBJ2-7): GAGVSQSPSNKVTEKGKDVELRCDPISGHTALYWYRQSLGQGLEFLIYFQGNSAPDKSGLPSDRFSAERTGGSVSTLTIQRTQQEDSAVYLCASSLGQGKYEQYFGPGTRLTVT.

This clone was detected a few times. This chain links TRBV5-1 with TRBJ1-4; no firm D call. The V end lost 3 bases, the J end lost 8 bases, and 14 bases lay between the germline ends. The CDR3 loop spans 14 amino acids. The V gene's germline CDR1 is SGHRS and CDR2 YFSETQ. CDR3: CASSSGDRTEKLFF. The CDR3, as DNA: TGCGCCAGCAGCTCGGGAGACCGGACCGAAAAACTGTTTTTT.

This clone showed up just a few times. The chain is built from TRBV19 and TRBJ1-5, with D maybe TRBD1 (5 bases). CDR1 and CDR2 from the germline V gene are LNHDA and SQIVND (reference sequence). Between the trimmed V and J ends, which lost 7 bases and 9 bases, there was a span of 22 bases. This CDR3 has 15 amino acids. The CDR3: CASTSYRDSGSPQHF. The CDR3 region has the DNA TGTGCCAGTACCTCGTACCGGGACTCTGGATCGCCCCAGCATTTT.

V and J are TRBV9 and TRBJ2-2; 8 bases map to TRBD2. V gave up 6 bases and J gave up 1 base; unmatched junction bases: 5. The germline gives CDR1 SGDLS, CDR2 YYNGEE. This CDR3 is 15 amino acids long. The CDR3 coding sequence is TGTGCCAGCACCTCAGCGGGGGTGAACACCGGGGAGCTGTTTTTT. Its protein product is CASTSAGVNTGELFF.

This chain connects TRBV18 to TRBJ2-1; either TRBD1 or TRBD2 may supply D (5 bases each). Germline assignment: CDR1 KGHSH and CDR2 LQKENI. V was shortened by 0 bases and J by 8 bases, with 11 bases between the two germline ends. CDR3 size: 14 residues. The chain's CDR3 is CASSPPGPRDEQFF. The CDR3, as DNA: TGTGCCAGCTCACCACCGGGACCTCGAGATGAGCAGTTCTTC.

This sequence joins TRBV5-1 and TRBJ2-3, with 8 bases identical to TRBD1. CDR1 and CDR2 (germline): SGHRS, YFSETQ. With 4 bases clipped from V and 4 bases from J, the junction kept 2 bases outside the gene matches. The CDR3 contains 13 residues. The CDR3 coding sequence is TGCGCCAGCAGCGGGACAGGTCCAGATACGCAGTATTTT. This codes for CASSGTGPDTQYF.

This clone has just a few counts. The rearrangement uses TRBV29-1 and TRBJ1-1; D is uncertain. Trimming took off 4 bases at V and 4 bases at J, with 13 bases between the two ends. Germline CDR1 is SQVTM and CDR2 is ANQGSEA. The CDR3 totals 13 residues. This CDR3 is CSVVADSGTEAFF. The DNA for the CDR3 is TGCAGCGTTGTGGCAGACTCGGGCACTGAAGCTTTCTTT. Combining the CDR3 with reference TRBV29-1 and TRBJ1-1 gives the whole variable domain SAVISQKPSRDICQRGTSLTIQCQVDSQVTMMFWYRQQPGQSLTLIATANQGSEATYESGFVIDKFPISRPNLTFSTLTVSNMSPEDSSIYLCSVVADSGTEAFFGQGTRLTVV.

The chain carries TRBV13 and TRBJ1-2; TRBD1 might be the D (5 bases). Germline CDR1 reads PRHDT; CDR2 reads FYEKMQ (reference sequence). The V end was cut by 7 bases, the J end by 1 base, with 19 bases between. The CDR3 sequence is 16 residues long. The CDR3, as DNA: TGTGCCAGCACCTCAAATCGTCGGCAGGGTAACTATGGCTACACCTTC. Amino acid sequence: CASTSNRRQGNYGYTF.